This T cell receptor beta chain emerged from a study of cytomegalovirus exposure and HLA in healthy donors. Libraries were prepared by immunoSEQ multiplex PCR; TCRdb keeps only in-frame clonotypes and omits some of them. The top ten clones hold nearly 3% of a sample with about 140,000 clones, 80% to 90% of them seen once. CDR3 size: 14 residues. With 6 bases clipped from V and 4 bases from J, the junction kept 4 bases outside the gene matches. Germline V gene sequence: CDR1 MNHEY, CDR2 SVGAGI. The source material was PBMCs. V usage is TRBV6-5 and J usage is TRBJ1-5; TRBD1 matches at 9 bases. The sequence derives from a young man in good health and CMV-seronegative. CDR3 sequence reads: CASSLGTGNQPQHF. The CDR3 region has the DNA TGTGCCAGCAGCCTCGGGACAGGGAATCAGCCCCAGCATTTT.